Sequencing of this T cell receptor (beta chain) was carried out in a study of cytomegalovirus exposure and HLA in healthy donors. General study results and limits: In the roughly 120 validation repertoires, just under 95% of cluster scores exceeded 0, per a later analysis. With high specificity and sensitivity, the classifier reportedly diagnosed cytomegalovirus status.

Only in-frame clones appear in the TCRdb table, and some are missing; sequencing was by immunoSEQ multiplex PCR. The repertoire has over 110,000 clones, about 88% of them found once; the top ten carry around 10%. This CDR3 comprises 13 residues. Looked up from germline, CDR1 is MNHEY and CDR2 is SMNVEV (reference sequence). V lost 6 bases to trimming and J lost 6 bases; unmatched junction nucleotides: 4. On this clone itself: Its specificity is unknown.

This TCR was sampled from a man aged 18 to 29 in good health and CMV-seropositive. Input material: PBMCs. The V and J genes are TRBV27 and TRBJ2-1; 8 bases match TRBD1. The CDR3 coding sequence is TGTGCCAGCAGAATAACAGGGGGCAATGAGCAGTTCTTC. Its translation is CASRITGGNEQFF.